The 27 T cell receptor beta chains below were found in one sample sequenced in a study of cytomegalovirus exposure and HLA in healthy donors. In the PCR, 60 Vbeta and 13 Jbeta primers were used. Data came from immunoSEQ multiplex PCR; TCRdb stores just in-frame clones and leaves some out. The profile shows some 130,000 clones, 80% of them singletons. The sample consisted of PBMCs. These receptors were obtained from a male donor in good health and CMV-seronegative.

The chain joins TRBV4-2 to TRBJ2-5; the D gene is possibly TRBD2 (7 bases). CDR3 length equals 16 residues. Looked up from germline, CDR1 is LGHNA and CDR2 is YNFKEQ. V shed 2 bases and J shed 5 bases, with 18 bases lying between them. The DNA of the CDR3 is TGTGCCAGCAGCCAACCTGGGACAACCGGGGGGGAGACCCAGTACTTC. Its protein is CASSQPGTTGGETQYF.

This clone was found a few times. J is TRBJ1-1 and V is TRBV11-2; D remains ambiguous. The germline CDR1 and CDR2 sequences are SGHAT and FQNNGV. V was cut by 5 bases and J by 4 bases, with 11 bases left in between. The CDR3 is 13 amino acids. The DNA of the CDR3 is TGTGCCAGCAGCCTGAGTGAGGTCACTGAAGCTTTCTTT. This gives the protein CASSLSEVTEAFF.

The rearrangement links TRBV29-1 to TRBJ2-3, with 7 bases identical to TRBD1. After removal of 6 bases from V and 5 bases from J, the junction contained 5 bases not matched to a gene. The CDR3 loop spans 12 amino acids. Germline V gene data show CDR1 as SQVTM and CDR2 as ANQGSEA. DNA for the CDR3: TGCAGCGTCAGACAGGGTGGAGATACGCAGTATTTT. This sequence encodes CSVRQGGDTQYF.

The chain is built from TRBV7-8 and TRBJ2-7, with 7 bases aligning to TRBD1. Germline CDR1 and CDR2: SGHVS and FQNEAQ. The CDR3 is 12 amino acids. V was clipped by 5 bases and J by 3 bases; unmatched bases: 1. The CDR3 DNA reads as TGTGCCAGCAGCCACAGGGGCTACGAGCAGTACTTC. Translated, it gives CASSHRGYEQYF.

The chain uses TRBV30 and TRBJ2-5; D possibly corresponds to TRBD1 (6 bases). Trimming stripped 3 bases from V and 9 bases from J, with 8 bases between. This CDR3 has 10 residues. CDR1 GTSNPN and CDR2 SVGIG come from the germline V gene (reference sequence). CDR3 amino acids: CAWRGAAQYF. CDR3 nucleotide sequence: TGTGCCTGGAGGGGGGCGGCCCAGTACTTC. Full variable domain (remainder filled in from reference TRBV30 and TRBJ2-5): SQTIHQWPATLVQPVGSPLSLECTVEGTSNPNLYWYRQAAGRGLQLLFYSVGIGQISSEVPQNLSASRPQDRQFILSSKKLLLSDSGFYLCAWRGAAQYFGPGTRLLVL.

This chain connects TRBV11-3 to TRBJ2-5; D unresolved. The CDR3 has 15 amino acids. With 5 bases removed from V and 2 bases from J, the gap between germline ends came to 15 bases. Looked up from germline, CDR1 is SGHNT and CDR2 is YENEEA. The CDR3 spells CASSLGRNSQETQYF. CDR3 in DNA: TGTGCCAGCAGCCTAGGCAGGAATTCGCAAGAGACCCAGTACTTC. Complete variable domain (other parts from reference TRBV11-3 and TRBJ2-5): EAGVVQSPRYKIIEKKQPVAFWCNPISGHNTLYWYLQNLGQGPELLIRYENEEAVDDSQLPKDRFSAERLKGVDSTLKIQPAELGDSAVYLCASSLGRNSQETQYFGPGTRLLVL.

The CDR3 nucleotides read TGTGCCAGTAGCCCAGGGGGAGAGACCCAGTACTTC. Protein product: CASSPGGETQYF. The chain employs TRBV19 and TRBJ2-5, with 7 bases lining up with TRBD1. The CDR3 loop spans 12 amino acids. J gave up 4 bases and V 6 bases, and 2 bases lay outside the gene matches. Germline CDR1 LNHDA, CDR2 SQIVND (reference sequence).

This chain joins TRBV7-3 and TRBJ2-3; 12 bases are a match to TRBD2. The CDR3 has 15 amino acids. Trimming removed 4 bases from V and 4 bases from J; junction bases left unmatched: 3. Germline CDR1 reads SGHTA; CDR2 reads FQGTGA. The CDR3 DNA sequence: TGTGCCAGCAGCTCTAGCGGGGGGGCGGCAGATACGCAGTATTTT. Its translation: CASSSSGGAADTQYF. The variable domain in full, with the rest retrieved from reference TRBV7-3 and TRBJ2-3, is GAGVSQTPSNKVTEKGKYVELRCDPISGHTALYWYRQSLGQGPEFLIYFQGTGAADDSGLPNDRFFAVRPEGSVSTLKIQRTERGDSAVYLCASSSSGGAADTQYFGPGTRLTVL.

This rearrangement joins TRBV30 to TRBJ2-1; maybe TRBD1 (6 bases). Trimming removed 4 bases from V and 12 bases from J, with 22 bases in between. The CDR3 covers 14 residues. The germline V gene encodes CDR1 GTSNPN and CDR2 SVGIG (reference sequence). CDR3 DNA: TGTGCCTGGATATCGGACAGTTGGGGTCAGAGGCAGTTCTTC. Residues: CAWISDSWGQRQFF.

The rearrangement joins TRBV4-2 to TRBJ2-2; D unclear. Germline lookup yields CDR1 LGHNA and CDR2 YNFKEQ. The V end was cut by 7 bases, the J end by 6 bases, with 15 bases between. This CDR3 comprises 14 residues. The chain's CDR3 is CASTLEVSPGELFF. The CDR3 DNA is TGTGCCAGCACCCTTGAGGTATCCCCCGGGGAGCTGTTTTTT.

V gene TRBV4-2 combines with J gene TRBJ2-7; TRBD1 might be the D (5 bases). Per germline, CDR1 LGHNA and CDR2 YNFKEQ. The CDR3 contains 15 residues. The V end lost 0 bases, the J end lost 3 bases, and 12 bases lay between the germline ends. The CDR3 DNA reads TGTGCCAGCAGCCAAGATATCGGACACATCTACGAGCAGTACTTC. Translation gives CASSQDIGHIYEQYF.

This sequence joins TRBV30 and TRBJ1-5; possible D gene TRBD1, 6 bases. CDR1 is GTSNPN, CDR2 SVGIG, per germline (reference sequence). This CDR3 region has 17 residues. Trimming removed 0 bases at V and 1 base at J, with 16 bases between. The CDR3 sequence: CAWSVKGVGRSNQPQHF. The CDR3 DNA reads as TGTGCCTGGAGTGTCAAGGGGGTCGGTAGGAGCAATCAGCCCCAGCATTTT.

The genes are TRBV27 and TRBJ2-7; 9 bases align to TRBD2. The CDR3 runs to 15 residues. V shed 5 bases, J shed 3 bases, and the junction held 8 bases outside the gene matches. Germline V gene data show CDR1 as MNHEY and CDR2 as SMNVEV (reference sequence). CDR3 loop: CASSTYSGSHYEQYF. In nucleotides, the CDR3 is TGTGCCAGCAGTACCTATAGCGGGAGTCACTACGAGCAGTACTTC.

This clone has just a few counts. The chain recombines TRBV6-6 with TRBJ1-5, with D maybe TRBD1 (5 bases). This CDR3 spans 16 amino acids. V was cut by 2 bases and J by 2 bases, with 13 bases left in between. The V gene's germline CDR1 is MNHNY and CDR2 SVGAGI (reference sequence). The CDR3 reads CASSYGQGRGNQPQHF. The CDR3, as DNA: TGTGCCAGCAGTTACGGGCAGGGTAGGGGCAATCAGCCCCAGCATTTT.

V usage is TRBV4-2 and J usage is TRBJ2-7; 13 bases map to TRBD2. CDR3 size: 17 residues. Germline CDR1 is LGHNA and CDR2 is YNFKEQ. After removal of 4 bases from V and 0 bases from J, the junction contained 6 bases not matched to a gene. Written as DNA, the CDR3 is TGTGCCAGCAGCCTTGGGACTAGCGGGGTAAGCTCCTACGAGCAGTACTTC. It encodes CASSLGTSGVSSYEQYF.

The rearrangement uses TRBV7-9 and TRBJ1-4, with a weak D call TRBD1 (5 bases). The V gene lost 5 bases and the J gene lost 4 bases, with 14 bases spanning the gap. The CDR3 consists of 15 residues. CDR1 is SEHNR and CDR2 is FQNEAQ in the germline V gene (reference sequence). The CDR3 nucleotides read TGTGCCAGCAGCCCCGGAGGGGCGGTTAATGAAAAACTGTTTTTT. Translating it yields CASSPGGAVNEKLFF.

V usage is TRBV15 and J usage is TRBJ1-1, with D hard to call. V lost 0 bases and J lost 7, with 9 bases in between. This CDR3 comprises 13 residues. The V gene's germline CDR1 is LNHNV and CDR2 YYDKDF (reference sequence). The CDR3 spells CATSRDLAREAFF. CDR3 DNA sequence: TGTGCCACCAGCAGAGATTTAGCGCGTGAAGCTTTCTTT.

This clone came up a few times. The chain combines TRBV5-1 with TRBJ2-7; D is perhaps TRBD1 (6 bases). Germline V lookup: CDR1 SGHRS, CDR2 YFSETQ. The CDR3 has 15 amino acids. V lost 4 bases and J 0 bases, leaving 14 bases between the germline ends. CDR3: CASSRTGTRSYEQYF. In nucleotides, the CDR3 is TGCGCCAGCAGCAGAACCGGGACACGCTCCTACGAGCAGTACTTC.

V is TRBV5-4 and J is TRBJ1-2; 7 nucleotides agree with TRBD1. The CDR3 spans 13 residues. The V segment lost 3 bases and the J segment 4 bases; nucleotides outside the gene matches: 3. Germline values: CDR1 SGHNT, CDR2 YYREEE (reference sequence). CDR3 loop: CASSSDRVYGYTF. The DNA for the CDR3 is TGTGCCAGCAGCTCCGACAGGGTCTATGGCTACACCTTC. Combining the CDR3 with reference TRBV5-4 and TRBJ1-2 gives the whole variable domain ETGVTQSPTHLIKTRGQQVTLRCSSQSGHNTVSWYQQALGQGPQFIFQYYREEENGRGNFPPRFSGLQFPNYSSELNVNALELDDSALYLCASSSDRVYGYTFGSGTRLTVV.

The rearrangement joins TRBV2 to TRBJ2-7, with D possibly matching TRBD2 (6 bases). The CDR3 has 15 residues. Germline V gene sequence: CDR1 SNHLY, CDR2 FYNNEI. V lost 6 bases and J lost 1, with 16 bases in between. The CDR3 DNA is TGTGCCAGCAGCAGGACGGGACTTAGATCCTACGAGCAGTACTTC. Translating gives CASSRTGLRSYEQYF.

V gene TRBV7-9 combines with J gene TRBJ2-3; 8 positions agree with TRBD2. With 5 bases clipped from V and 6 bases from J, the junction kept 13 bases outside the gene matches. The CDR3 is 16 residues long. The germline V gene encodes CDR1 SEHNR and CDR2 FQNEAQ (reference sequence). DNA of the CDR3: TGTGCCAGCAGCCCGGCCTTAGCGGGACTCGGGGATACGCAGTATTTT. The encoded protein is CASSPALAGLGDTQYF. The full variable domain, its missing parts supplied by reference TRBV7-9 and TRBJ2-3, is DTGVSQNPRHKITKRGQNVTFRCDPISEHNRLYWYRQTLGQGPEFLTYFQNEAQLEKSRLLSDRFSAERPKGSFSTLEIQRTEQGDSAMYLCASSPALAGLGDTQYFGPGTRLTVL.

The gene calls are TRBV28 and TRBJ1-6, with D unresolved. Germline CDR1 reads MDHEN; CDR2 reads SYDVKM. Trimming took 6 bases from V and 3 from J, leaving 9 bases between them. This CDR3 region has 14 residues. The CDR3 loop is CASRTRFYNSPLHF. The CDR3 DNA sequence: TGTGCCAGCAGGACTAGATTCTATAATTCACCCCTCCACTTT.

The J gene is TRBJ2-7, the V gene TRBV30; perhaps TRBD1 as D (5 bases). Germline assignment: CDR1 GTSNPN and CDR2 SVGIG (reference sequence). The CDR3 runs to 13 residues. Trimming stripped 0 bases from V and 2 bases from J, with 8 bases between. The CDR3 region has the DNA TGTGCCTGGAGTGTACGACAGCCCTACGAGCAGTACTTC. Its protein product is CAWSVRQPYEQYF.

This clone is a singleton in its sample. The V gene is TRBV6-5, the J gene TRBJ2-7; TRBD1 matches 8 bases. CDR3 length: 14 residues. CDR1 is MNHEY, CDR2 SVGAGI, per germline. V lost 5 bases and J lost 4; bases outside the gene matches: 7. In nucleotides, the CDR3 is TGTGCCAGCAGTGATGGGACAGGCGGATACGAGCAGTACTTC. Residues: CASSDGTGGYEQYF.

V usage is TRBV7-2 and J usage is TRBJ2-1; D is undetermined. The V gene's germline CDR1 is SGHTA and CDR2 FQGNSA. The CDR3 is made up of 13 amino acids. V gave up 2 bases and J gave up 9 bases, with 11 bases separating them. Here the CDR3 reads CASSLLSRSEQFF. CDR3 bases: TGTGCCAGCAGCTTACTTAGTCGGTCTGAGCAGTTCTTC.

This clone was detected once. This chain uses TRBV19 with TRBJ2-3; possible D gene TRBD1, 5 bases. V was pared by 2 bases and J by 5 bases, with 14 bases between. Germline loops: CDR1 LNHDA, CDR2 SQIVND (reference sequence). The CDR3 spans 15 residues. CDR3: CASSILGQGQDTQYF. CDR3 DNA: TGTGCCAGTAGTATATTGGGGCAGGGTCAAGATACGCAGTATTTT.

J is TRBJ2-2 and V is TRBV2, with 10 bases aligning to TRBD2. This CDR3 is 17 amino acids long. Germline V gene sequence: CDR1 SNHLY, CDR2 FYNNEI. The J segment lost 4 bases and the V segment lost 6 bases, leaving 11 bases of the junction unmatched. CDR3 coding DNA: TGTGCCAGCAGGAAACGGGCTAGCGGGGGAACCACCGGGGAGCTGTTTTTT. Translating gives CASRKRASGGTTGELFF. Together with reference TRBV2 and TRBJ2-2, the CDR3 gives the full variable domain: EPEVTQTPSHQVTQMGQEVILRCVPISNHLYFYWYRQILGQKVEFLVSFYNNEISEKSEIFDDQFSVERPDGSNFTLKIRSTKLEDSAMYFCASRKRASGGTTGELFFGEGSRLTVL.